The 10 T cell receptor beta chains below were found in one sample sequenced in a study of blood T cell repertoires in COVID-19. The protocol was immunoSEQ multiplex PCR, while the TCRdb copy is restricted to in-frame clones and leaves out a portion. Of 75,000 to 100,000 clones listed, 82% are singletons. The specimen was peripheral blood. All receptors derive from a human donor in a cohort sampled during active COVID-19.

The chain employs TRBV24-1 and TRBJ2-4; 9 nucleotides agree with TRBD1. Germline trimming cut 5 bases from V and 3 bases from J; bases unmatched to any gene: 4. Germline V lookup: CDR1 KGHDR, CDR2 SFDVKD. This CDR3 has 15 amino acids. The chain's CDR3 is CATSAGQGGKNIQYF. The CDR3 region has the DNA TGTGCCACCAGTGCGGGACAGGGAGGCAAAAACATTCAGTACTTC.

This clone was seen only a few times. The gene calls are TRBV18 and TRBJ1-4; D not certain. The CDR3 contains 15 residues. Trimming stripped 5 bases from V and 7 bases from J, with 17 bases between. Germline-derived CDR1 and CDR2 are KGHSH and LQKENI. CDR3 amino acids: CASSNVRGAAEKLFF. The CDR3 coding sequence is TGTGCCAGCTCAAACGTCCGGGGTGCAGCTGAAAAACTGTTTTTT.

The rearrangement joins TRBV7-2 to TRBJ1-3; D gene unclear. CDR1 and CDR2 (germline): SGHTA, FQGNSA. Trimming pared 1 base from V and 6 bases from J, leaving 13 bases between. The length of the CDR3 is 15 residues. The DNA of the CDR3 is TGTGCCAGCAGCTTAGTGCGGAATTCGGTAAACACCATATATTTT. Protein product: CASSLVRNSVNTIYF.

Only one count was recorded for this clone. The CDR3 DNA is TGTGCCAGTAGGGTGGCGGGGGGCACAGATACGCAGTATTTT. Amino acids: CASRVAGGTDTQYF. The chain uses TRBV19 and TRBJ2-3; 7 bases map to TRBD2. Per the germline V gene, CDR1 is LNHDA and CDR2 is SQIVND (reference sequence). V was pared by 6 bases and J by 1 base, with 4 bases of the junction left unmatched. This CDR3 is built from 14 residues.

This chain connects TRBV19 to TRBJ1-5; D might be TRBD1 (6 bases). V was pared by 6 bases and J by 4 bases, with 16 bases between. Germline CDR1 LNHDA, CDR2 SQIVND (reference sequence). The CDR3 runs to 15 residues. CDR3 sequence reads: CASSDLGRGNQPQHF. The CDR3 region has the DNA TGTGCCAGTAGCGACTTGGGGAGGGGGAATCAGCCCCAGCATTTT. The variable domain in full, completed from reference TRBV19 and TRBJ1-5, reads DGGITQSPKYLFRKEGQNVTLSCEQNLNHDAMYWYRQDPGQGLRLIYYSQIVNDFQKGDIAEGYSVSREKKESFPLTVTSAQKNPTAFYLCASSDLGRGNQPQHFGDGTRLSIL.

This sequence joins TRBV7-2 and TRBJ2-5; 11 bases line up with TRBD2. Losses at the gene ends were 3 bases for V and 5 bases for J; bases not matched to a gene: 11. The CDR3 consists of 17 residues. From germline, CDR1 is SGHTA and CDR2 FQGNSA. The CDR3 sequence: CASSFTLLAGGDETQYF. The CDR3 nucleotides are TGTGCCAGCAGCTTCACCCTTCTAGCGGGGGGTGACGAGACCCAGTACTTC.

This clone showed up just once. The chain employs TRBV18 and TRBJ2-2; 7 bases are a match to TRBD1. This CDR3 region has 13 residues. V lost 5 bases, J lost 3 bases, and 0 bases stayed unmatched. Germline CDR1 reads KGHSH; CDR2 reads LQKENI. The CDR3: CASSGTDTGELFF. The CDR3 region has the DNA TGTGCCAGCTCAGGGACAGACACCGGGGAGCTGTTTTTT.

This chain uses TRBV5-1 with TRBJ2-3; maybe TRBD2 (5 bases). Per germline, CDR1 SGHRS and CDR2 YFSETQ. Trimming took 0 bases from V and 8 from J, leaving 10 bases between them. This CDR3 is built from 13 residues. The CDR3 bases are TGCGCCAGCAGCTTGGAGGTAGCGAGTACGCAGTATTTT. Translation gives CASSLEVASTQYF. Full variable domain (rest looked up from reference TRBV5-1 and TRBJ2-3): KAGVTQTPRYLIKTRGQQVTLSCSPISGHRSVSWYQQTPGQGLQFLFEYFSETQRNKGNFPGRFSGRQFSNSRSEMNVSTLELGDSALYLCASSLEVASTQYFGPGTRLTVL.

The chain couples TRBV11-1 to TRBJ2-7, with 10 bases fitting TRBD2. The germline V gene encodes CDR1 SGHAT and CDR2 FQDESV (reference sequence). The V gene end was trimmed by 5 bases and the J gene end by 4 bases; junction bases not matched to a gene: 8. This CDR3 is built from 15 residues. The CDR3 protein is CASSLRTSGLYEQYF. CDR3 nucleotide sequence: TGTGCCAGCAGCCTAAGGACTAGCGGACTTTACGAGCAGTACTTC.

The chain employs TRBV6-5 and TRBJ1-1, with D maybe TRBD1 (6 bases). Germline CDR1 reads MNHEY; CDR2 reads SVGAGI. V was cut by 8 bases and J by 7 bases, with 20 bases left in between. This CDR3 is 14 amino acids long. CDR3 sequence reads: CASGDAGAQGEAFF. CDR3 coding DNA: TGTGCCAGCGGAGATGCAGGGGCACAAGGTGAAGCTTTCTTT.